These 29 T cell receptor beta chains originate from one sample sequenced in a study of cytomegalovirus exposure and HLA in healthy donors (dated by TCRdb to 2015 to 2018). The library came from the immunoSEQ multiplex PCR assay. TCRdb's version of the immuneACCESS table is confined to in-frame rearrangements and falls short of the full clone set. An unresolved V gene accounts for under half of the shortfall where checked; the remainder is of unknown origin. Counted in this sample were approximately 300,000 clones; around 87% of them appeared once. The ten largest clones add up to 0.95% to 1.5% of the sample. Sequencing was performed on PBMCs. These receptors were collected from a woman aged 25 to 39 in good health and CMV-seropositive.

The CDR3, as DNA: TGTGCCAGCAGCTTAGAAGGTAGACCCTACGAGCAGTACTTC. The encoded protein is CASSLEGRPYEQYF. This chain joins TRBV11-2 and TRBJ2-7, with no clear D. Trimming took off 0 bases at V and 2 bases at J, with 8 bases between the two ends. Germline values: CDR1 SGHAT, CDR2 FQNNGV. The CDR3 is 14 amino acids.

The chain is built from TRBV19 and TRBJ1-1, with unresolved D. Germline CDR1 LNHDA, CDR2 SQIVND (reference sequence). The CDR3 is made up of 15 amino acids. Trimming removed 6 bases from V and 1 base from J, with 15 bases in between. CDR3 sequence: CASRPAHGRNTEAFF. DNA for the CDR3: TGTGCCAGTAGGCCAGCACACGGGCGGAACACTGAAGCTTTCTTT.

This clone was seen once. This chain uses TRBV9 with TRBJ1-1; D gene unclear. The germline V gene has CDR1 SGDLS and CDR2 YYNGEE. The CDR3 has 14 amino acids. Trimming took off 2 bases at V and 2 bases at J, with 10 bases between the two ends. CDR3 DNA: TGTGCCAGCAGCGTGGAAGCGGCTAACACTGAAGCTTTCTTT. Protein: CASSVEAANTEAFF.

J is TRBJ2-7 and V is TRBV28; perhaps TRBD1 as D (5 bases). The V end was cut by 7 bases, the J end by 0 bases, with 16 bases between. This CDR3 spans 15 amino acids. Germline-derived CDR1 and CDR2 are MDHEN and SYDVKM. CDR3 in amino acids: CASNSRQGSSYEQYF. CDR3 nucleotide sequence: TGTGCCAGCAACTCGCGGCAGGGAAGCTCCTACGAGCAGTACTTC.

The chain combines TRBV29-1 with TRBJ1-1, with 10 bases lining up with TRBD1. V shed 3 bases, J shed 4 bases, and the junction held 5 bases outside the gene matches. Germline V CDR1 and CDR2: SQVTM, ANQGSEA. The CDR3 is 14 amino acids. CDR3 protein: CSVEEDRGFTEAFF. The CDR3, as DNA: TGCAGCGTTGAGGAGGACAGGGGGTTCACTGAAGCTTTCTTT.

This clone came up a few times. This sequence joins TRBV5-4 and TRBJ2-7, with a possible D match to TRBD2 (6 bases). The CDR3 runs 13 residues. The V end lost 2 bases, the J end lost 1 base, and 7 bases lay between the germline ends. Germline CDR1 reads SGHNT; CDR2 reads YYREEE (reference sequence). The CDR3 bases are TGTGCCAGCAGCTTAGGGAGGTCCTACGAGCAGTACTTC. Protein product: CASSLGRSYEQYF. The whole variable domain, filled in from reference TRBV5-4 and TRBJ2-7, reads ETGVTQSPTHLIKTRGQQVTLRCSSQSGHNTVSWYQQALGQGPQFIFQYYREEENGRGNFPPRFSGLQFPNYSSELNVNALELDDSALYLCASSLGRSYEQYFGPGTRLTVT.

Points on this clone: Other nucleotide sequences in the sample specify the same CDR3. J is TRBJ1-3 and V is TRBV7-9, with no clear D. The CDR3 is 14 amino acids. The germline V gene has CDR1 SEHNR and CDR2 FQNEAQ (reference sequence). V was clipped by 1 base and J by 1 base, with 5 bases between them. The CDR3 sequence: CASSLETSGNTIYF. CDR3 nucleotides: TGTGCCAGCAGCTTAGAGACTTCTGGAAACACCATATATTTT.

This clone was seen just once. The chain combines TRBV4-2 with TRBJ1-4; no definite D call. Germline CDR1 LGHNA, CDR2 YNFKEQ. Trimming pared 0 bases from V and 0 bases from J, leaving 5 bases between. The CDR3 runs 15 residues. In DNA, the CDR3 is TGTGCCAGCAGCCAAGACAGCCCAACTAATGAAAAACTGTTTTTT. Translation: CASSQDSPTNEKLFF.

The V call is TRBV5-4, the J call TRBJ2-5; D not certain. CDR1 is SGHNT and CDR2 is YYREEE in the germline V gene (reference sequence). V was shortened by 0 bases and J by 2 bases, with 11 bases between the two germline ends. This CDR3 contains 15 residues. CDR3 DNA sequence: TGTGCCAGCAGCTTGGGACGTACCCCTCAAGAGACCCAGTACTTC. Amino acids: CASSLGRTPQETQYF.

This CDR3 is CSHGGGTEAFF. The CDR3 DNA follows: TGCAGCCATGGTGGAGGCACTGAAGCTTTCTTT. The chain links TRBV29-1 to TRBJ1-1; D not resolved. Germline V CDR1 and CDR2: SQVTM, ANQGSEA. Between the trimmed V and J ends, which lost 8 bases and 4 bases, there was a span of 11 bases. The CDR3 runs to 11 residues. The whole variable domain, remainder taken from reference TRBV29-1 and TRBJ1-1, is SAVISQKPSRDICQRGTSLTIQCQVDSQVTMMFWYRQQPGQSLTLIATANQGSEATYESGFVIDKFPISRPNLTFSTLTVSNMSPEDSSIYLCSHGGGTEAFFGQGTRLTVV.

The V call is TRBV4-1, the J call TRBJ2-7, with D possibly matching TRBD2 (6 bases). V was clipped by 4 bases and J by 4 bases, with 17 bases between them. Per germline, CDR1 MGHRA and CDR2 YSYEKL. The CDR3 has 15 amino acids. The CDR3 protein is CASSPGLPRKYEQYF. CDR3 nucleotides: TGCGCCAGCAGCCCGGGACTCCCCCGCAAGTACGAGCAGTACTTC.

CDR3 bases: TGCAGCGTTGAAGAAGGGCTGCTGACAGTCACAGATACGCAGTATTTT. This translates into CSVEEGLLTVTDTQYF. The rearrangement joins TRBV29-1 to TRBJ2-3, with D possibly TRBD1 on 5 matching bases. There are 16 residues in the CDR3. V shed 0 bases and J shed 2 bases, with 15 bases lying between them. Germline CDR1 is SQVTM and CDR2 is ANQGSEA.

The chain joins TRBV11-2 to TRBJ2-1; 16 bases are shared with TRBD2. Germline lookup yields CDR1 SGHAT and CDR2 FQNNGV. After removal of 4 bases from V and 7 bases from J, the junction contained 10 bases not matched to a gene. There are 18 residues in the CDR3. The CDR3 sequence is CASSSILGTSGRVNEQFF. The CDR3 nucleotides are TGTGCCAGCAGCTCGATACTCGGGACTAGCGGGAGGGTAAATGAGCAGTTCTTC. The whole variable domain, filled in from reference TRBV11-2 and TRBJ2-1, reads EAGVAQSPRYKIIEKRQSVAFWCNPISGHATLYWYQQILGQGPKLLIQFQNNGVVDDSQLPKDRFSAERLKGVDSTLKIQPAKLEDSAVYLCASSSILGTSGRVNEQFFGPGTRLTVL.

This clone was counted a single time. The chain couples TRBV6-5 to TRBJ2-7, with a possible D match to TRBD1 (6 bases). CDR1 and CDR2 from the germline V gene are MNHEY and SVGAGI. The CDR3 totals 14 residues. V gave up 6 bases and J gave up 2 bases, with 14 bases separating them. This CDR3 is CASSKWTATYEQYF. CDR3 nucleotide sequence: TGTGCCAGCAGCAAATGGACAGCCACCTACGAGCAGTACTTC.

The V call is TRBV5-4, the J call TRBJ2-5, with D maybe TRBD1 (6 bases). V was shortened by 4 bases and J by 1 base, with 11 bases between the two germline ends. Germline CDR1 SGHNT, CDR2 YYREEE (reference sequence). The CDR3 contains 14 residues. DNA of the CDR3: TGTGCCAGCAGCGGATGGACAGCCCAAGAGACCCAGTACTTC. The encoded protein is CASSGWTAQETQYF.

V and J are TRBV19 and TRBJ1-5; no reliable D call. The germline CDR1 and CDR2 sequences are LNHDA and SQIVND (reference sequence). Trimming pared 9 bases from V and 2 bases from J, leaving 8 bases between. This CDR3 spans 12 amino acids. The CDR3 bases are TGTGCCAGCCGGGTTGGCAATCAGCCCCAGCATTTT. Amino acids: CASRVGNQPQHF.

J is TRBJ1-4 and V is TRBV5-1; a weak D match, TRBD1 (5 bases). This CDR3 has 15 amino acids. Looked up from germline, CDR1 is SGHRS and CDR2 is YFSETQ. Trimming removed 0 bases from V and 7 bases from J, with 13 bases in between. Written as DNA, the CDR3 is TGCGCCAGCAGCTTGGAAGGGGCTTGGGGTGAAAAACTGTTTTTT. Residues: CASSLEGAWGEKLFF.

The V call is TRBV6-5, the J call TRBJ1-5; D is perhaps TRBD1 (5 bases). Germline-derived CDR1 and CDR2 are MNHEY and SVGAGI. V lost 5 bases to trimming and J lost 6 bases, with 11 bases between them. The length of the CDR3 is 13 residues. CDR3 nucleotides: TGTGCCAGCAGTCTGGGGGGGAGTCAGCCCCAGCATTTT. Amino acids: CASSLGGSQPQHF.

V usage is TRBV9 and J usage is TRBJ1-1; 8 bases line up with TRBD1. V lost 3 bases and J lost 3; bases outside the gene matches: 7. CDR1 and CDR2 (germline): SGDLS, YYNGEE. The CDR3 extends over 15 amino acids. CDR3 sequence reads: CASSGQGAGYTEAFF. The CDR3 nucleotides read TGTGCCAGCAGCGGTCAGGGGGCCGGGTACACTGAAGCTTTCTTT.

This clone is a singleton in its sample. V and J are TRBV9 and TRBJ1-6; D gene uncertain. This CDR3 contains 15 residues. Trimming took off 0 bases at V and 5 bases at J, with 9 bases between the two ends. Germline CDR1 SGDLS, CDR2 YYNGEE. CDR3 amino acids: CASSVGGGNNSPLHF. The CDR3 DNA reads TGTGCCAGCAGCGTAGGTGGAGGGAATAATTCACCCCTCCACTTT.

The genes are TRBV7-9 and TRBJ1-1; 7 nucleotides agree with TRBD1. Germline V CDR1 and CDR2: SEHNR, FQNEAQ (reference sequence). With 3 bases clipped from V and 5 bases from J, the junction kept 9 bases outside the gene matches. The CDR3 loop spans 15 amino acids. CDR3 in amino acids: CASSFFEGAMTEAFF. DNA of the CDR3: TGTGCCAGCAGCTTTTTTGAGGGGGCGATGACTGAAGCTTTCTTT.

As DNA, the CDR3 is TGCGCCAGCAGCCAAAGGACAGGGGGATACGCAGATACGCAGTATTTT. This codes for CASSQRTGGYADTQYF. This chain joins TRBV5-1 and TRBJ2-3, with 10 bases identical to TRBD1. V lost 4 bases and J lost 4; bases outside the gene matches: 9. CDR1 and CDR2 from the germline V gene are SGHRS and YFSETQ. The CDR3 loop spans 16 amino acids.

The chain is built from TRBV28 and TRBJ2-3, with D possibly matching TRBD2 (6 bases). V was pared by 6 bases and J by 0 bases, with 10 bases between. The CDR3 has 14 residues. CDR1 and CDR2 from the germline V gene are MDHEN and SYDVKM. CDR3 residues: CASRNLASTDTQYF. Written as DNA, the CDR3 is TGTGCCAGCAGGAATCTAGCGAGCACAGATACGCAGTATTTT.

The rearrangement links TRBV5-5 to TRBJ2-7; D may be TRBD2 (6 bases). The germline gives CDR1 SGHKS, CDR2 YYEKEE (reference sequence). The length of the CDR3 is 15 residues. Trimming took off 0 bases at V and 2 bases at J, with 12 bases between the two ends. CDR3 sequence reads: CASSLVGGLPYEQYF. The DNA of the CDR3 is TGTGCCAGCAGCTTGGTTGGAGGGCTCCCCTACGAGCAGTACTTC.

The J gene is TRBJ1-6, the V gene TRBV9, with D hard to call. Germline values: CDR1 SGDLS, CDR2 YYNGEE. The germline V and J ends were trimmed by 4 bases and 9 bases, with 11 bases remaining between them. The CDR3 totals 13 residues. In DNA, the CDR3 is TGTGCCAGCAGCCTATCGAGTGGTTCACCCCTCCACTTT. Translated, it gives CASSLSSGSPLHF.

The chain combines TRBV4-3 with TRBJ2-1; 9 nucleotides match TRBD1. Germline values: CDR1 LGHNA, CDR2 YSLEER. V lost 4 bases and J lost 3; bases outside the gene matches: 4. CDR3 length: 15 amino acids. CDR3 DNA: TGCGCCAGCAGCCCCGGGACAGGGATCTACAATGAGCAGTTCTTC. Translating it yields CASSPGTGIYNEQFF.

V usage is TRBV30 and J usage is TRBJ1-5, with unresolved D. The CDR3 extends over 13 amino acids. V was clipped by 0 bases and J by 8 bases, with 11 bases between them. Germline CDR1 GTSNPN, CDR2 SVGIG (reference sequence). The CDR3: CAWSVGKSEPQHF. CDR3 coding DNA: TGTGCCTGGAGTGTCGGGAAATCCGAGCCCCAGCATTTT.

As regards this clone: Other DNA sequences in this specimen translate into the identical CDR3. The genes are TRBV27 and TRBJ2-1; D gene uncertain. Looked up from germline, CDR1 is MNHEY and CDR2 is SMNVEV (reference sequence). Trimming pared 3 bases from V and 6 bases from J, leaving 3 bases between. The CDR3 extends over 11 amino acids. CDR3 region: CASSFGNEQFF. CDR3 coding DNA: TGTGCCAGCAGTTTCGGCAATGAGCAGTTCTTC.

The chain combines TRBV6-6 with TRBJ2-1; D is unresolved. CDR1 and CDR2 from the germline V gene are MNHNY and SVGAGI (reference sequence). This CDR3 region has 12 residues. V was clipped by 2 bases and J by 9 bases, with 8 bases between them. The CDR3 sequence is CASSYRDVEQFF. CDR3 nucleotide sequence: TGTGCCAGCAGTTACAGAGATGTTGAGCAGTTCTTC.